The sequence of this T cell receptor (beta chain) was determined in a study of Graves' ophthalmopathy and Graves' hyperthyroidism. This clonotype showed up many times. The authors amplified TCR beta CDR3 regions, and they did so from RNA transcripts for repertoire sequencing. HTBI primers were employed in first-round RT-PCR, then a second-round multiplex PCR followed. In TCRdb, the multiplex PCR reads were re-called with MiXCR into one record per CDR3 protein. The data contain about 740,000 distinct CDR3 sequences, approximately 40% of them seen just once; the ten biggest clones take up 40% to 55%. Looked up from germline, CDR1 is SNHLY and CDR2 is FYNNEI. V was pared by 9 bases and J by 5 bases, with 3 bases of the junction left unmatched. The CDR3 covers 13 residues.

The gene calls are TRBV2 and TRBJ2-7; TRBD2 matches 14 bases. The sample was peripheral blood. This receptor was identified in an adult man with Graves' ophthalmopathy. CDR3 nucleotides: TGTGCCAGGGGGACTAGCGGGGGTCACGAGCAGTACTTC. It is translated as CARGTSGGHEQYF. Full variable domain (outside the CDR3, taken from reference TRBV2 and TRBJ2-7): EPEVTQTPSHQVTQMGQEVILRCVPISNHLYFYWYRQILGQKVEFLVSFYNNEISEKSEIFDDQFSVERPDGSNFTLKIRSTKLEDSAMYFCARGTSGGHEQYFGPGTRLTVT.